The present T cell receptor (beta chain) was sequenced within a study of T cell repertoires in cytomegalovirus infection. For the study at large: Based on public TCR beta signatures, there were indications of CMV infection and of a matching HLA type. Study-wide points: The ex vivo response showed dominance by HLA-C-restricted CMV-specific TCR beta clonotypes.

With 5 bases removed from V and 8 bases from J, the gap between germline ends came to 18 bases. The CDR3 runs to 15 residues. Germline V gene sequence: CDR1 SEHNR, CDR2 FQNEAQ (reference sequence). In the case of this clonotype: The antigen remains unidentified.

TCRdb recomputed calls from the reads with MiXCR, one row per CDR3 protein. The repertoire includes more than 650,000 distinct CDR3 sequences, under 40% of them detected once, and 2.8% sits in the top ten. V and J are TRBV7-9 and TRBJ2-2, with D possibly matching TRBD2 (5 bases). The specimen sequenced was PBMCs. The TCR comes from a human donor in good health (CMV status not recorded). Some clones in this sample may be carry-over from other donors' samples. Here the CDR3 reads CASSEGRVLAGELFF. As DNA, the CDR3 is TGTGCCAGCAGCGAGGGAAGGGTCTTAGCGGGGGAGCTGTTTTTT. Based on the CDR3 plus reference TRBV7-9 and TRBJ2-2, the full variable domain is DTGVSQNPRHKITKRGQNVTFRCDPISEHNRLYWYRQTLGQGPEFLTYFQNEAQLEKSRLLSDRFSAERPKGSFSTLEIQRTEQGDSAMYLCASSEGRVLAGELFFGEGSRLTVL.